Below, 9 T cell receptor beta chains from the same sample are listed, as sequenced in a study of T cells in Graves' hyperthyroidism and ophthalmopathy. Using RNA transcripts as the source, TCR beta CDR3 regions were amplified. RT-PCR in the first round (using the HTBI primer set) targeted the TCR CDR3. TCRdb independently ran MiXCR on the multiplex PCR reads; one entry per CDR3 protein. The table lists about 350,000 distinct CDR3 sequences, about 14% of them singletons, with approximately 25% in the top ten. Sequencing was carried out using blood. The source is a woman aged 25-40 years with Graves' hyperthyroidism.

V usage is TRBV6-2 or TRBV6-3 and J usage is TRBJ2-1; TRBD2 aligns across 8 bases. Germline CDR1 reads MNHEY; CDR2 reads SVGEGT. V gave up 0 bases and J gave up 5 bases; unmatched junction bases: 3. The CDR3 runs to 15 residues. CDR3 nucleotide sequence: TGTGCCAGCAGTTACTCGGGACTAGGCCACAATGAGCAGTTCTTC. It specifies CASSYSGLGHNEQFF.

This clonotype has a handful of counts. A much more abundant neighbour one base away suggests this may be a read error. The V and J genes are TRBV27 and TRBJ1-5; no clear D. V shed 4 bases and J shed 11 bases, with 18 bases lying between them. Germline CDR1 reads MNHEY; CDR2 reads SMNVEV (reference sequence). The CDR3 has 14 residues. The CDR3 loop reads CASSYTRTLDTQHF. CDR3 bases: TGTGCCAGCAGTTATACCCGGACGCTAGACACCCAGCATTTT.

The table lists this clonotype with a few counts. The rearrangement links TRBV20-1 to TRBJ1-6; a possible D gene is TRBD1 (5 bases). Trimming cost V 4 bases and J 6 bases, with 10 bases left between them. The germline CDR1 and CDR2 sequences are DFQATT and SNEGSKA (reference sequence). The CDR3 covers 13 residues. CDR3 amino acids: CSANRGTNSPLHF. The CDR3 nucleotides read TGCAGTGCTAACCGGGGGACTAATTCACCCCTCCACTTT.

This clonotype was seen repeatedly, ten times or more. The J gene is TRBJ2-7, the V gene TRBV28, with D perhaps being TRBD1 or TRBD2 (5 bases each). Per germline, CDR1 MDHEN and CDR2 SYDVKM. The CDR3 has 14 amino acids. V lost 4 bases, J lost 2 bases, and 12 bases lay in between. CDR3 loop: CASSSKRDPYEQYF. The DNA for the CDR3 is TGTGCCAGCAGTTCTAAACGGGACCCCTACGAGCAGTACTTC.

This clonotype came up many times. The J gene is TRBJ2-1, the V gene TRBV7-3, with a tentative D call TRBD2 (7 bases). The CDR3 covers 14 residues. From germline, CDR1 is SGHTA and CDR2 FQGTGA. Trimming took off 2 bases at V and 6 bases at J, with 11 bases between the two ends. CDR3 DNA sequence: TGTGCCAGCAGCTTAGAAGGGGGGGGCAATGAGCAGTTCTTC. It encodes CASSLEGGGNEQFF.

The sample holds many counts of this clonotype. CDR3 bases: TGTGCCAGCAGCCATCCTTCCGGGCCCCATCAGCCCCAGCATTTT. Translated: CASSHPSGPHQPQHF. The V and J genes are TRBV7-8 and TRBJ1-5; D call uncertain. CDR1 and CDR2 (germline): SGHVS, FQNEAQ. With 5 bases removed from V and 5 bases from J, the gap between germline ends came to 16 bases. The CDR3 spans 15 residues.

There are a few counts of this clonotype. The chain uses TRBV10-3 and TRBJ2-1; 10 nucleotides line up with TRBD1. The V gene's germline CDR1 is ENHRY and CDR2 SYGVKD. Unmatched junction bases numbered 5, after V lost 7 bases and J lost 5 bases. This CDR3 spans 14 amino acids. CDR3 DNA sequence: TGTGCCATCACTCGGGACAGGGGCGACAATGAGCAGTTCTTC. Residues: CAITRDRGDNEQFF.

The sample holds a few counts of this clonotype. This rearrangement joins TRBV9 to TRBJ2-2; D ambiguous. V lost 3 bases to trimming and J lost 3 bases, with 15 bases between them. The CDR3 runs to 16 residues. The germline V gene has CDR1 SGDLS and CDR2 YYNGEE. The CDR3 region has the DNA TGTGCCAGCAGCGCCCCAGGCGGAAGTGACACCGGGGAGCTGTTTTTT. Its translation: CASSAPGGSDTGELFF. Drawing the rest from reference TRBV9 and TRBJ2-2, the complete variable domain is DSGVTQTPKHLITATGQRVTLRCSPRSGDLSVYWYQQSLDQGLQFLIQYYNGEERAKGNILERFSAQQFPDLHSELNLSSLELGDSALYFCASSAPGGSDTGELFFGEGSRLTVL.

A remark on this clonotype: This sequence may be a read error, since a much larger clone differs from it by one base. The genes are TRBV5-1 and TRBJ2-3, with unresolved D. The CDR3 contains 14 residues. CDR1 and CDR2 from the germline V gene are SGHRS and YFSETQ. V was clipped by 3 bases and J by 0 bases, with 8 bases between them. In DNA, the CDR3 is TGCGCCAGCAGCTCCAGACGGAGCACAGATACGCAGTATTTT. It specifies CASSSRRSTDTQYF.